This T cell receptor (beta chain) was captured in a study of human T cells and chemical hapten exposure. Regarding time point: pre-sensitization, week 0. Treatment denoted: therapeutic diphenylcyclopropenone sensitization with weekly scalp DPC. TCRdb called the RACE reads again in MiXCR, with one record for every CDR3 protein. The repertoire consists of 300,000 to 450,000 distinct CDR3 sequences, with 4.5% to 6% occurring once and the leading ten covering 2% to 3%. This clonotype was detected many times. Trimming took off 7 bases at V and 14 bases at J, with 15 bases between the two ends. The length of the CDR3 is 11 residues.

The chain is built from TRBV12-3 or TRBV12-4 and TRBJ2-1; a weak D match, TRBD2 (6 bases). This specimen consisted of whole blood, obtained in connection with sensitization to the hapten diphenylcyclopropenone (DPC). The TCR comes from a woman in her 50s with alopecia areata. Some clones in this sample may be carry-over from other donors' samples. The CDR3 region has the DNA TGTGCCAGCAAGACCGGGACTTACGAGTTCTTC. Translating it yields CASKTGTYEFF.